Presented here are 10 T cell receptor beta chains from one specimen sequenced in a study of cytomegalovirus exposure and HLA in healthy donors. PCR employed 60 Vbeta and 13 Jbeta primers. Measured with immunoSEQ multiplex PCR; TCRdb has only the in-frame clones, and not every one. The sample lists 110,000 to 150,000 clones; approximately 80% were seen once. Source material: PBMCs. These receptor sequences come from a woman in her late teens or twenties in good health and CMV-seropositive.

V gene TRBV7-2 combines with J gene TRBJ2-3; 8 nucleotides line up with TRBD2. This CDR3 contains 15 residues. V lost 7 bases and J lost 3; bases outside the gene matches: 9. The germline CDR1 and CDR2 sequences are SGHTA and FQGNSA. CDR3 sequence (DNA): TGTGCCAGCATCCTAGAGCGGGGGCGGACAGATACGCAGTATTTT. Translating gives CASILERGRTDTQYF. Full variable domain (outside the CDR3, taken from reference TRBV7-2 and TRBJ2-3): GAGVSQSPSNKVTEKGKDVELRCDPISGHTALYWYRQSLGQGLEFLIYFQGNSAPDKSGLPSDRFSAERTGGSVSTLTIQRTQQEDSAVYLCASILERGRTDTQYFGPGTRLTVL.

V gene TRBV27 combines with J gene TRBJ2-3, with a weak D call TRBD1 (5 bases). Trimming cost V 8 bases and J 4 bases, with 13 bases left between them. Germline-derived CDR1 and CDR2 are MNHEY and SMNVEV (reference sequence). CDR3 size: 13 residues. The CDR3 protein is CASLGQVADTQYF. The CDR3 nucleotides are TGTGCCAGCCTGGGGCAGGTAGCAGATACGCAGTATTTT.

This chain joins TRBV28 and TRBJ2-5; 15 bases match TRBD2. The V gene's germline CDR1 is MDHEN and CDR2 SYDVKM. The V gene end was trimmed by 6 bases and the J gene end by 13 bases; junction bases not matched to a gene: 3. This CDR3 is built from 12 residues. CDR3 DNA: TGTGCCAGCAGCCAGGGACTAGCGGGGGGGTACTTC. It codes for CASSQGLAGGYF.

This rearrangement joins TRBV7-9 to TRBJ2-7; TRBD1 agrees at 8 bases. Germline V gives CDR1 SEHNR, CDR2 FQNEAQ (reference sequence). The CDR3 consists of 16 residues. Trimming at V came to 6 bases and at J to 3 bases, leaving 13 bases not matched to a gene. CDR3 in amino acids: CASSWIGTGDVYEQYF. The CDR3 DNA sequence: TGTGCCAGCAGTTGGATCGGGACAGGCGACGTCTACGAGCAGTACTTC.

The CDR3, as DNA: TGCGCCAGCAGCCAAGGACTAGCGGGGGCCTACGTCGAGCAGTACTTC. Protein sequence: CASSQGLAGAYVEQYF. The rearrangement links TRBV4-1 to TRBJ2-7, with 12 bases aligning to TRBD2. The CDR3 consists of 16 residues. Germline V gives CDR1 MGHRA, CDR2 YSYEKL. The V and J ends lost 1 base and 6 bases, in that order; junction bases with no gene match: 7.

The V gene is TRBV6-1, the J gene TRBJ2-7; TRBD1 matches at 10 bases. Germline V gives CDR1 MNHNS, CDR2 SASEGT. The CDR3 sequence is 15 residues long. V trimming: 1 base; J trimming: 2 bases; junction bases outside the gene matches: 2. In nucleotides, the CDR3 is TGTGCCAGCAGTGAAGAGGGGACAGGGGCCTACGAGCAGTACTTC. It encodes CASSEEGTGAYEQYF.

The V and J genes are TRBV5-3 and TRBJ2-2; 9 bases line up with TRBD1. TRBV5-3 is an open reading frame, and its role is uncertain. The CDR3 loop spans 18 amino acids. The ends lost 2 bases at V and 1 base at J; junction bases unmatched: 9. This CDR3 reads CARSFKVRQGENTGELFF. DNA for the CDR3: TGTGCCAGAAGCTTCAAGGTAAGACAGGGGGAGAACACCGGGGAGCTGTTTTTT.

This rearrangement joins TRBV6-7 to TRBJ2-2; 14 bases are shared with TRBD2. TRBV6-7 is an ORF for which the function is uncertain. This CDR3 has 21 amino acids. Trimming at V came to 10 bases and at J to 9 bases, leaving 28 bases not matched to a gene. The CDR3 here is CANPPGKARPTSGGVGRELFF. CDR3 coding DNA: TGTGCCAACCCTCCCGGGAAGGCGCGCCCGACTAGCGGGGGGGTGGGCCGGGAGCTGTTTTTT.

CDR3 coding DNA: TGCGCCAGCAGCCAAGATGAACTAGCGGGGCCAGAGACCCAGTACTTC. Amino acids: CASSQDELAGPETQYF. The V call is TRBV4-1, the J call TRBJ2-5; 10 nucleotides line up with TRBD2. The V and J ends lost 0 bases and 4 bases, in that order; junction bases with no gene match: 5. The CDR3 contains 16 residues. The germline gives CDR1 MGHRA, CDR2 YSYEKL.

The chain couples TRBV19 to TRBJ1-5, with D unclear. This CDR3 spans 16 amino acids. From germline, CDR1 is LNHDA and CDR2 SQIVND (reference sequence). The V and J ends lost 1 base and 5 bases respectively, with 15 bases between them. The CDR3 bases are TGTGCCAGTAGTATAGGCCGGGGAGGAAGATATCAGCCCCAGCATTTT. It is translated as CASSIGRGGRYQPQHF.